The 30 T cell receptor beta chains below were found in one sample sequenced in a study of CD8+CD57+ T cells in acquired aplastic anemia. Patients chosen for sequencing had shown CD8+CD57+ cell expansion by flow cytometry. TCR beta VDJ combinations and CDR3 sequences were profiled from genomic DNA. TCRdb analysed the reads with MiXCR anew, one entry per CDR3 protein. The repertoire holds about half a million distinct CDR3 sequences, with about a third as singletons. Source material: sorted CD4+, CD8+, or CD8+CD57+ T cells (not recorded which) from PBMCs. The receptors were sampled from a human donor with aplastic anemia.

This clonotype was seen ten or more times. V and J are TRBV29-1 and TRBJ1-1, with 9 bases that match TRBD1. The CDR3 is made up of 13 amino acids. V lost 7 bases and J lost 1; bases outside the gene matches: 4. Per the germline V gene, CDR1 is SQVTM and CDR2 is ANQGSEA. The CDR3 loop is CSGGTGQNTEAFF. The CDR3 DNA follows: TGCAGCGGGGGGACAGGGCAGAACACTGAAGCTTTCTTT.

The chain carries TRBV3-1 and TRBJ2-5, with D unclear. Looked up from germline, CDR1 is LGHDT and CDR2 is YNNKEL (reference sequence). Trimming pared 5 bases from V and 7 bases from J, leaving 8 bases between. The CDR3 loop spans 11 amino acids. The CDR3 nucleotides read TGTGCCAGCAGCGCCCTAGGGACCCAGTACTTC. Translation: CASSALGTQYF.

The rearrangement joins TRBV30 to TRBJ1-1, with a weak D call TRBD1 (5 bases). This CDR3 has 13 residues. Trimming took off 4 bases at V and 5 bases at J, with 14 bases between the two ends. In germline, CDR1 is GTSNPN, CDR2 SVGIG (reference sequence). CDR3 sequence (DNA): TGTGCCTGGAAGGACCGGGGGTGGACTGAAGCTTTCTTT. This gives the protein CAWKDRGWTEAFF.

The chain couples TRBV19 to TRBJ2-5; D not resolved. This CDR3 is built from 14 residues. Per the germline V gene, CDR1 is LNHDA and CDR2 is SQIVND (reference sequence). V dropped 0 bases and J dropped 7 bases, with 12 bases sitting between them. CDR3 protein: CASSIEKGKGTQYF. Here the CDR3 DNA reads TGTGCCAGTAGTATAGAAAAGGGAAAAGGGACCCAGTACTTC.

The chain is built from TRBV29-1 and TRBJ1-2; 8 bases are a match to TRBD1. The CDR3 runs 15 residues. Germline assignment: CDR1 SQVTM and CDR2 ANQGSEA. The trim removed 8 bases at V and 3 bases at J, leaving 14 bases unmatched. CDR3 loop: CSSVRLQGGDYGYTF. The CDR3 DNA is TGCAGCAGTGTGAGATTACAGGGGGGAGACTATGGCTACACCTTC.

This clonotype has just a few counts. The chain couples TRBV5-1 to TRBJ2-3; D gene unclear. The V gene lost 5 bases and the J gene lost 0 bases, with 13 bases spanning the gap. Germline V lookup: CDR1 SGHRS, CDR2 YFSETQ. This CDR3 spans 15 amino acids. The DNA of the CDR3 is TGCGCCAGCAGGGTAGATCGTTATAGCACAGATACGCAGTATTTT. It encodes CASRVDRYSTDTQYF.

Turning to this clonotype: One end of the junction varies from germline; a read error may be responsible. This rearrangement joins TRBV4-2 to TRBJ2-1; no clear D. Per the germline V gene, CDR1 is LGHNA and CDR2 is YNFKEQ. The CDR3 consists of 14 residues. CDR3 bases: TGTGCCAGTAGCCAAGACGGCAGAAACAATGAGCAGTTCTTC. Residues: CASSQDGRNNEQFF.

V and J are TRBV19 and TRBJ1-2; maybe TRBD1 (5 bases). V was trimmed by 10 bases and J by 8 bases, leaving 23 bases between them. Germline lookup yields CDR1 LNHDA and CDR2 SQIVND (reference sequence). The CDR3 extends over 14 amino acids. In DNA form, the CDR3 reads TGTGCCACCGCCGCCGGGACGGTCGGTGCAGGCTACACCTTC. Encoded protein: CATAAGTVGAGYTF.

The rearrangement joins TRBV2 to TRBJ1-6; D may be TRBD1 (6 bases). Trimming removed 3 bases at V and 0 bases at J, with 18 bases between. This CDR3 has 19 residues. From germline, CDR1 is SNHLY and CDR2 FYNNEI. CDR3 protein: CASSDRDKGRSSYNSPLHF. The CDR3, as DNA: TGTGCCAGCAGTGACCGGGACAAGGGGAGGAGCTCCTATAATTCACCCCTCCACTTT.

This clonotype was observed a handful of times. The genes are TRBV19 and TRBJ2-3, with D possibly matching TRBD1 (6 bases). Germline V gene sequence: CDR1 LNHDA, CDR2 SQIVND (reference sequence). With 1 base removed from V and 4 bases from J, the gap between germline ends came to 12 bases. This CDR3 spans 15 amino acids. CDR3 region: CASSIVDYRADTQYF. CDR3 bases: TGTGCCAGTAGTATAGTTGATTACAGGGCAGATACGCAGTATTTT.

Ten or more counts support this clonotype. The rearrangement uses TRBV2 and TRBJ2-7; no clear D gene. The length of the CDR3 is 14 residues. Per the germline V gene, CDR1 is SNHLY and CDR2 is FYNNEI. Trimming took 1 base from V and 6 from J, leaving 13 bases between them. The DNA for the CDR3 is TGTGCCAGCAGTGAAGTCCGGCCCCTTCCCGAGCAGTACTTC. This translates into CASSEVRPLPEQYF.

In its sample, this clonotype was seen a few times. The V gene is TRBV24-1, the J gene TRBJ2-5; D is unclear. Trimming stripped 4 bases from V and 2 bases from J, with 7 bases between. CDR3 length: 13 amino acids. The germline CDR1 and CDR2 sequences are KGHDR and SFDVKD. The CDR3 loop is CATSETDQETQYF. The CDR3 DNA is TGTGCCACCAGTGAGACTGATCAAGAGACCCAGTACTTC.

V and J are TRBV19 and TRBJ2-1, with D possibly being TRBD2 (5 bases). The germline CDR1 and CDR2 sequences are LNHDA and SQIVND (reference sequence). The length of the CDR3 is 15 residues. V lost 3 bases to trimming and J lost 4 bases, with 13 bases between them. The CDR3 DNA follows: TGTGCCAGTAGTATCGAACTAGAGGATTACAATGAGCAGTTCTTC. It codes for CASSIELEDYNEQFF.

This clonotype has only one observation. The chain couples TRBV2 to TRBJ1-5; D might be TRBD1 (6 bases). This CDR3 has 16 residues. Looked up from germline, CDR1 is SNHLY and CDR2 is FYNNEI. Trimming removed 5 bases from V and 2 bases from J, with 16 bases in between. Here the CDR3 reads CASSSPQGWGNQPQHF. CDR3 nucleotide sequence: TGTGCCAGCAGTTCCCCACAGGGCTGGGGCAATCAGCCCCAGCATTTT.

This clonotype was detected a few times. The chain carries TRBV7-4 and TRBJ2-7, with D possibly being TRBD1 (5 bases). The germline V and J ends were trimmed by 6 bases and 2 bases, with 20 bases remaining between them. The CDR3 contains 16 residues. CDR1 is SGHVT and CDR2 is SQSDAQ in the germline V gene. CDR3 nucleotide sequence: TGTGCCAGCAGTTTTTCGTGGGGCAGGCAAGCCTACGAGCAGTACTTC. Protein sequence: CASSFSWGRQAYEQYF.

This clonotype was picked up many times. The rearrangement links TRBV19 to TRBJ2-7; maybe TRBD2 (5 bases). The CDR3 consists of 11 residues. Germline values: CDR1 LNHDA, CDR2 SQIVND (reference sequence). Deletions cut 9 bases from V and 6 bases from J, with 12 bases between. The CDR3 sequence is CASRLGGEQYF. CDR3 bases: TGTGCCAGCCGCCTAGGAGGCGAGCAGTACTTC.

This clonotype showed up many times. The V and J genes are TRBV20-1 and TRBJ1-5; D gene uncertain. Germline-derived CDR1 and CDR2 are DFQATT and SNEGSKA (reference sequence). CDR3 length equals 15 residues. Between the trimmed V and J ends, which lost 3 bases and 4 bases, there was a span of 16 bases. The CDR3 here is CSASVADPLNQPQHF. DNA of the CDR3: TGCAGTGCTAGTGTGGCAGACCCACTGAATCAGCCCCAGCATTTT.

As to this clonotype: Possible read error: a much larger clone is one base away. The chain's CDR3 is CASSVITGNQPQHF. Here the CDR3 DNA reads TGTGCCAGCAGTGTCATAACGGGCAATCAGCCCCAGCATTTT. The gene calls are TRBV2 and TRBJ1-5; D not certain. V was clipped by 4 bases and J by 2 bases, with 9 bases between them. The CDR3 runs 14 residues. Germline lookup yields CDR1 SNHLY and CDR2 FYNNEI.

V and J are TRBV6-1 and TRBJ2-7; D possibly matches TRBD1 or TRBD2 (5 bases each). The CDR3 covers 15 residues. Germline loops: CDR1 MNHNS, CDR2 SASEGT. The V end was cut by 11 bases, the J end by 3 bases, with 23 bases between. The CDR3 region has the DNA TGTGCCCGCCCCTATGGGGGTCCGGGTATCTACGAGCAGTACTTC. Translated: CARPYGGPGIYEQYF.

The genes are TRBV11-2 and TRBJ2-5, with D perhaps matching TRBD1 or TRBD2 (5 bases each). This CDR3 has 14 residues. V dropped 2 bases and J dropped 4 bases, with 11 bases sitting between them. Per germline, CDR1 SGHAT and CDR2 FQNNGV. The DNA for the CDR3 is TGTGCCAGCAGCTTACGTCGGGGCGGAGAGACCCAGTACTTC. This gives the protein CASSLRRGGETQYF.

The chain has TRBV20-1 and TRBJ2-2; TRBD1 aligns across 8 bases. The germline CDR1 and CDR2 sequences are DFQATT and SNEGSKA (reference sequence). Losses at the gene ends were 3 bases for V and 1 base for J; bases not matched to a gene: 1. The CDR3 runs to 14 residues. The CDR3 reads CSASGTGNTGELFF. The CDR3 coding sequence is TGCAGTGCTAGTGGGACAGGGAACACCGGGGAGCTGTTTTTT.

This clonotype came up many times. This rearrangement joins TRBV7-8 to TRBJ2-7; 8 positions agree with TRBD2. The CDR3 sequence is 13 residues long. J lost 7 bases, V lost 7 bases, and 9 bases had no gene match. CDR1 and CDR2 (germline): SGHVS, FQNEAQ. In nucleotides, the CDR3 is TGTGCCAGCACCCCCAGCGGGGGAGGGGAGCAGTACTTC. Protein sequence: CASTPSGGGEQYF.

The chain couples TRBV7-2 to TRBJ1-6; D remains ambiguous. V lost 11 bases to trimming and J lost 0 bases, with 17 bases between them. This CDR3 has 16 residues. Germline CDR1 reads SGHTA; CDR2 reads FQGNSA. Here the CDR3 DNA reads TGTGCCGCTACGGGCCAGGCGAGCTCCTATAATTCACCCCTCCACTTT. Translating gives CAATGQASSYNSPLHF. The full variable domain, in which reference TRBV7-2 and TRBJ1-6 provide the parts outside the CDR3, is GAGVSQSPSNKVTEKGKDVELRCDPISGHTALYWYRQSLGQGLEFLIYFQGNSAPDKSGLPSDRFSAERTGGSVSTLTIQRTQQEDSAVYLCAATGQASSYNSPLHFGNGTRLTVT.

This clonotype has only a few counts. The V call is TRBV11-3, the J call TRBJ2-1, with D unresolved. V was clipped by 0 bases and J by 5 bases, with 8 bases between them. The length of the CDR3 is 14 residues. Germline CDR1 SGHNT, CDR2 YENEEA. CDR3 protein: CASSLDFVNNEQFF. The CDR3 DNA reads as TGTGCCAGCAGCTTAGATTTTGTTAACAATGAGCAGTTCTTC. The full variable domain, rest sourced from reference TRBV11-3 and TRBJ2-1, is EAGVVQSPRYKIIEKKQPVAFWCNPISGHNTLYWYLQNLGQGPELLIRYENEEAVDDSQLPKDRFSAERLKGVDSTLKIQPAELGDSAVYLCASSLDFVNNEQFFGPGTRLTVL.

V and J are TRBV9 and TRBJ2-7; 10 bases fit TRBD2. Germline V gene sequence: CDR1 SGDLS, CDR2 YYNGEE. V was pared by 2 bases and J by 6 bases, with 11 bases of the junction left unmatched. This CDR3 is built from 16 residues. The DNA of the CDR3 is TGTGCCAGCAGCGTCCGGTCCGGACTAGCGGAATCCGAGCAGTACTTC. It is translated as CASSVRSGLAESEQYF.

Here the CDR3 reads CASSFRGTNTEAFF. Written as DNA, the CDR3 is TGTGCCAGCAGTTTTCGAGGTACGAACACTGAAGCTTTCTTT. This chain links TRBV12-3 or TRBV12-4 with TRBJ1-1; D unclear. V gave up 3 bases and J gave up 1 base, with 9 bases separating them. This CDR3 spans 14 amino acids.

This clonotype was picked up a small number of times. V usage is TRBV25-1 and J usage is TRBJ1-3, with D perhaps TRBD1 (6 bases). There are 17 residues in the CDR3. Germline CDR1 reads MGHDK; CDR2 reads SYGVNS. V was trimmed by 6 bases and J by 4 bases, leaving 22 bases between them. CDR3 amino acids: CASSLGLSGALGNTIYF. CDR3 DNA sequence: TGTGCCAGCAGCTTAGGACTCTCAGGGGCTCTGGGAAACACCATATATTTT.

This chain joins TRBV9 and TRBJ2-5; maybe TRBD2 (6 bases). Trimming took off 0 bases at V and 3 bases at J, with 12 bases between the two ends. The V gene's germline CDR1 is SGDLS and CDR2 YYNGEE. The CDR3 runs to 15 residues. The CDR3 DNA reads TGTGCCAGCAGCGTAGGGCTAGCGCTCGAAGAGACCCAGTACTTC. Its protein is CASSVGLALEETQYF.

This rearrangement joins TRBV7-2 to TRBJ2-5, with 7 nucleotides matching TRBD2. The CDR3 consists of 14 residues. Trimming cost V 5 bases and J 5 bases; bases outside gene matches: 8. Germline V lookup: CDR1 SGHTA, CDR2 FQGNSA. CDR3 in DNA: TGTGCCAGCAGCACCCAGCGGGGCGGGGAGACCCAGTACTTC. This gives the protein CASSTQRGGETQYF.

The V and J genes are TRBV10-3 and TRBJ2-5, with 10 positions matching TRBD1. CDR1 ENHRY and CDR2 SYGVKD come from the germline V gene. After removal of 4 bases from V and 6 bases from J, the junction contained 11 bases not matched to a gene. This CDR3 region has 16 residues. The DNA for the CDR3 is TGTGCCATCAGTGTCGACCCCCGGGACAGGGGCCAGACCCAGTACTTC. Translation: CAISVDPRDRGQTQYF.